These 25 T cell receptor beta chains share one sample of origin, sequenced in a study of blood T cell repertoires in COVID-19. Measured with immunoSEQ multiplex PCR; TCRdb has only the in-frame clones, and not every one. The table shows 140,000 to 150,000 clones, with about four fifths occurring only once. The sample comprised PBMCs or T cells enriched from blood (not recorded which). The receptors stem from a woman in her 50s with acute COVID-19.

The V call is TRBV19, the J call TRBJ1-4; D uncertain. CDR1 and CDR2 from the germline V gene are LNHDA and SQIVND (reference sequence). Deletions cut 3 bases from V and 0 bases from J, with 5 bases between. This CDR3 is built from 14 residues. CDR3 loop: CASSILATNEKLFF. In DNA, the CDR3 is TGTGCCAGTAGTATTCTAGCAACTAATGAAAAACTGTTTTTT.

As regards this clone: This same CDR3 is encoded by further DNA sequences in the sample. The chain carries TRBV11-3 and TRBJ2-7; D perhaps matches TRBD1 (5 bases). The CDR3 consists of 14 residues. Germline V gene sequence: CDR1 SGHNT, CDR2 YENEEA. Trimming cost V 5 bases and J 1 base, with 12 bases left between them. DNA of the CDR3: TGTGCCAGCAGCCCCCAGCAGGGTTCCTACGAGCAGTACTTC. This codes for CASSPQQGSYEQYF.

The DNA for the CDR3 is TGTGCCAGCAGCTTATTGGCGGTGAACACTGAAGCTTTCTTT. Translated: CASSLLAVNTEAFF. The chain couples TRBV7-9 to TRBJ1-1; D is ambiguous. The CDR3 is 14 amino acids. Germline loops: CDR1 SEHNR, CDR2 FQNEAQ (reference sequence). With 2 bases removed from V and 0 bases from J, the gap between germline ends came to 7 bases.

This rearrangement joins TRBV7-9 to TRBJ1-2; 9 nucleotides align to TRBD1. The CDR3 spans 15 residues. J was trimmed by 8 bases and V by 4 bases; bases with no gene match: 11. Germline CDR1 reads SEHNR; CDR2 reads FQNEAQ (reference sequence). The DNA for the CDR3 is TGTGCCAGCAGCTCAAACTACCGGGACAGGGTCGGCTACACCTTC. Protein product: CASSSNYRDRVGYTF.

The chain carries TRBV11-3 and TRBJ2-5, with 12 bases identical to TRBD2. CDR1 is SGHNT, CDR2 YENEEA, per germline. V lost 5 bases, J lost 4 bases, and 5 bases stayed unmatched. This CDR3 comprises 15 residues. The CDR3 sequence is CASSPPGLAGETQYF. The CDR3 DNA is TGTGCCAGCAGCCCGCCGGGACTAGCGGGAGAGACCCAGTACTTC.

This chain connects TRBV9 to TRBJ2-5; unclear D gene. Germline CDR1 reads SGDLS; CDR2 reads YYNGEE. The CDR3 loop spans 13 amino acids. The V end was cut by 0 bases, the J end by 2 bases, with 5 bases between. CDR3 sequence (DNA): TGTGCCAGCAGCGTAGGGAGACAAGAGACCCAGTACTTC. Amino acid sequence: CASSVGRQETQYF.

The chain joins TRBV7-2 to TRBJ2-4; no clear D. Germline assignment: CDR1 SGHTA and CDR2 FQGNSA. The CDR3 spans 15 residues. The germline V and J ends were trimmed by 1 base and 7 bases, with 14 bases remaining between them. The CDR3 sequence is CASSLGRYMGNIQYF. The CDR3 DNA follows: TGTGCCAGCAGCTTAGGCAGGTATATGGGCAACATTCAGTACTTC.

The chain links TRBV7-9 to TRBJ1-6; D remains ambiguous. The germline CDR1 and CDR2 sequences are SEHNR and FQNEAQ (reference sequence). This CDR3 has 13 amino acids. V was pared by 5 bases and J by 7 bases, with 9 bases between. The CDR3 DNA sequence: TGTGCCAGCAGCCCAACGGGGAATTCACCCCTCCACTTT. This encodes CASSPTGNSPLHF. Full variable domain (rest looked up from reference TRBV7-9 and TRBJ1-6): DTGVSQNPRHKITKRGQNVTFRCDPISEHNRLYWYRQTLGQGPEFLTYFQNEAQLEKSRLLSDRFSAERPKGSFSTLEIQRTEQGDSAMYLCASSPTGNSPLHFGNGTRLTVT.

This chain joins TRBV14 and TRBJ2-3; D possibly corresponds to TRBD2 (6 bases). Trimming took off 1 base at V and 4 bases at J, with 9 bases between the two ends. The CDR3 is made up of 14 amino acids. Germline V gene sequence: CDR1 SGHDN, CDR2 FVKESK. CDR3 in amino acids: CASSQAGSPDTQYF. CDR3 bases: TGTGCCAGCAGCCAAGCCGGGAGTCCAGATACGCAGTATTTT.

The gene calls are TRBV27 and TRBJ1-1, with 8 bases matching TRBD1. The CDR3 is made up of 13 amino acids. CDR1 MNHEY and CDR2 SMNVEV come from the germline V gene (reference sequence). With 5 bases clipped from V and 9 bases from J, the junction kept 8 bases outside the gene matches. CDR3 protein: CASSQTGALQAFF. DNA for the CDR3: TGTGCCAGCAGTCAGACAGGGGCATTGCAAGCTTTCTTT.

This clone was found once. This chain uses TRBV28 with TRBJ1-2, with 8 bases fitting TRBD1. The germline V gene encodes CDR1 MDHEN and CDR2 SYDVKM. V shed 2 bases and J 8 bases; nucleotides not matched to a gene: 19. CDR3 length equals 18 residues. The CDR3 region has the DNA TGTGCCAGCAGTTTACCCATCCTAGCAGGGGGCGGGGGTCGGGGCTACACCTTC. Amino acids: CASSLPILAGGGGRGYTF.

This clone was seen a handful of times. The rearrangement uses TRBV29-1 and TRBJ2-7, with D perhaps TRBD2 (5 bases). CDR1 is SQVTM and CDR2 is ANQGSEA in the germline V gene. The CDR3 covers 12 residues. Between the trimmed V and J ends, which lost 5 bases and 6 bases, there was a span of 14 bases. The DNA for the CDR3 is TGCAGCGTTACCCCGGGAATAGGCGAGCAGTACTTC. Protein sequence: CSVTPGIGEQYF.

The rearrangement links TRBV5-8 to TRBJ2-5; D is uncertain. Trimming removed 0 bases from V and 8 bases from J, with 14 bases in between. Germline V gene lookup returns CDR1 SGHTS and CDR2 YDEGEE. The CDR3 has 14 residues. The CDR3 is CASSLGAELTTQYF. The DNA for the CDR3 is TGTGCCAGCAGCTTGGGCGCCGAGCTTACCACCCAGTACTTC.

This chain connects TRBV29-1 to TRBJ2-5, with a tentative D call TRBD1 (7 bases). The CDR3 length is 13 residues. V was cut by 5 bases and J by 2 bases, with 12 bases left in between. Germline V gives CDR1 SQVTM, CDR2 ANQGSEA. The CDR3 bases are TGCAGCGTTCGGGCAGGGGGGCAAGAGACCCAGTACTTC. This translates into CSVRAGGQETQYF.

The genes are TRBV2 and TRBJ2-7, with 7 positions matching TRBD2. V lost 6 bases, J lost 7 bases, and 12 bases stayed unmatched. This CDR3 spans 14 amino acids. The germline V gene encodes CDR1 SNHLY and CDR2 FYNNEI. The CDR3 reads CASSTTSPLEEQYF. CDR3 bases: TGTGCCAGCAGCACGACTAGCCCCCTCGAGGAGCAGTACTTC.

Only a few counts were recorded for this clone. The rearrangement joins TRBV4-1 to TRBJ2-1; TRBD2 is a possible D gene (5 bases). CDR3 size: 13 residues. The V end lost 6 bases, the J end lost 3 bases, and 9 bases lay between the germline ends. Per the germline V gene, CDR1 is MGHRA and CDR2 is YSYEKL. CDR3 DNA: TGCGCCAGCAGTTCGGACTTCTACAATGAGCAGTTCTTC. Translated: CASSSDFYNEQFF.

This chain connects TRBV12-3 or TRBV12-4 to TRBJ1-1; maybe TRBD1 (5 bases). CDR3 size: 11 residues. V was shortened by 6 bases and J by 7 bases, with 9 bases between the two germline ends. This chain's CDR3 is CASSRAGEAFF. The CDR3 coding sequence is TGTGCCAGCAGCAGGGCAGGTGAAGCTTTCTTT.

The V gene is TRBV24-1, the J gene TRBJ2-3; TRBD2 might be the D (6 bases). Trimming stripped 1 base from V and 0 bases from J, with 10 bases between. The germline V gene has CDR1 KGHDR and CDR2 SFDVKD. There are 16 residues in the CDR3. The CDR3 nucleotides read TGTGCCACCAGTGATTTCCCCGGGGGTAGCACAGATACGCAGTATTTT. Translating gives CATSDFPGGSTDTQYF.

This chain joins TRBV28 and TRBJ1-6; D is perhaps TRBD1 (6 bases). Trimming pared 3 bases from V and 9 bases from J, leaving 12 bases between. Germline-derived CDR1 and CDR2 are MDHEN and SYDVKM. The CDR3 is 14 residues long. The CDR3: CASSLTRGGSPLHF. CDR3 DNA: TGTGCCAGCAGTTTGACCAGGGGTGGTTCACCCCTCCACTTT.

The DNA of the CDR3 is TGTGCCAGCAGCTTAGGGGTTCGGGTCTCATACAATGAGCAGTTCTTC. Encoded protein: CASSLGVRVSYNEQFF. The chain recombines TRBV7-8 with TRBJ2-1; D remains unclear. Deletions cut 1 base from V and 4 bases from J, with 14 bases between. Per germline, CDR1 SGHVS and CDR2 FQNEAQ. The length of the CDR3 is 16 residues.

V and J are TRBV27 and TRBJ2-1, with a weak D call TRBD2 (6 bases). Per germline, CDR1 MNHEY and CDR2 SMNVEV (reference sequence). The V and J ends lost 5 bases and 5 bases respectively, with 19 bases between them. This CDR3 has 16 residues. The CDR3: CASSTKDSRRDNEQFF. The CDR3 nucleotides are TGTGCCAGCAGTACGAAGGACTCACGGAGGGACAATGAGCAGTTCTTC.

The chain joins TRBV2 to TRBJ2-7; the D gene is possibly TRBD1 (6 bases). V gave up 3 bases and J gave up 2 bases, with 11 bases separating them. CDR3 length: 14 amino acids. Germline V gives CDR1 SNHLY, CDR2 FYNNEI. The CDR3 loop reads CASSDGTGTYEQYF. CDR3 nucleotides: TGTGCCAGCAGTGACGGAACAGGGACCTACGAGCAGTACTTC.

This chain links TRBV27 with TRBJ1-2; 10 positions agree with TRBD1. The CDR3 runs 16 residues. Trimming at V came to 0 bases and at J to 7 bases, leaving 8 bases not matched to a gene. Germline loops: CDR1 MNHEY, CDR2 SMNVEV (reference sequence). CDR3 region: CASSLSPGQGRFGYTF. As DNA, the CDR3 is TGTGCCAGCAGTTTATCACCGGGACAGGGGAGATTTGGCTACACCTTC.

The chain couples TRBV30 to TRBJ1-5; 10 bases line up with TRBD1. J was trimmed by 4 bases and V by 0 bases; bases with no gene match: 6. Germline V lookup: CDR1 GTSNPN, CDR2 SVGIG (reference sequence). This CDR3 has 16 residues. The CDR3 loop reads CAWSVELGQGNQPQHF. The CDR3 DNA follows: TGTGCCTGGAGTGTTGAGTTGGGACAGGGGAATCAGCCCCAGCATTTT.

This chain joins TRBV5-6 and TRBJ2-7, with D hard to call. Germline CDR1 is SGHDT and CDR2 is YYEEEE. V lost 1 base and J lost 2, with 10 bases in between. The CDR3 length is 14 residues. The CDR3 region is CASSLSGLTYEQYF. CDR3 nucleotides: TGTGCCAGCAGCTTGAGTGGGCTAACCTACGAGCAGTACTTC.